The subject of this entry is one TCR beta chain. Across 20 to 25 US areas, participants ranged in age from 18 to 89 years. The study assigned cohorts using participant-reported clinical history. Germline CDR1 and CDR2: MDHEN and SYDVKM. The CDR3 consists of 15 residues. V was trimmed by 3 bases and J by 14 bases, leaving 25 bases between them. Method: immunoSEQ multiplex PCR; TCRdb's copy keeps in-frame clones and lacks some. The sample records roughly 150,000 clones, roughly 85% being singletons. This sample is part of a study of blood T cell repertoires in COVID-19. V and J are TRBV28 and TRBJ1-2, with a tentative D call TRBD1 (5 bases). Sequenced input: PBMCs or T cells enriched from blood (not recorded which). The sequence was collected from a woman between 65 and 79 years old in a cohort exposed to, infected with or recovered from COVID-19 (not recorded which). The CDR3 DNA follows: TGTGCCAGCAGTTTGGGGATCTCAGTGGGGCGCGACTGGACCTTC. Its protein product is CASSLGISVGRDWTF.